The rows below give T cell receptor beta chains drawn from one sample of a study of cytomegalovirus exposure and HLA in healthy donors. Clones were read by immunoSEQ multiplex PCR, and TCRdb kept only the in-frame ones, dropping some. The sample lists around 150,000 clones; approximately 85% were seen once. Sequencing was done on a sample of PBMCs. The source is a young man in good health and CMV-seropositive. The conserved cysteine and the conserved F or W are not part of the CDR3 here.

V,length,CDR3
TRBV18,12,ASFADEGQKAQY
TRBV5-4,12,ASSSGPGEETQY
TRBV18,13,ASSPTGQGSLPQY
TRBV5-4,12,ASSLGQGPYEQY
TRBV6-6,12,ASSYGGAGQPQH
TRBV6-5,11,ASSAGKNQPQH
TRBV5-6,13,ASSLPGQGNTEAF
TRBV10-2,14,ASRGRGGGAHGELF
TRBV5-1,15,ASSSGTGDTSTDTQY
TRBV6-5,12,ASSYTANTGELF
TRBV5-1,11,ASFQFSYNEQF
TRBV18,13,ASSPTTGLGYGYT
TRBV19,12,ASRSQGDTDTQY
TRBV5-1,13,ASSLFPSGGYEQF
TRBV19,12,ASRQGARANEQF
TRBV19,16,ASSIGRAIAKREETQY
TRBV5-1,11,ASSLEGGNTIY
TRBV7-9,12,ATEGGGDGEKLF
TRBV19,10,ASSIRGYGYT
TRBV7-9,8,ASSLDPPD
TRBV5-1,12,ASSLGQGGGELF
TRBV5-1,12,ASSLRKEYNEQF
TRBV6-5,12,ASSETGEHSPLH
TRBV2,14,ASSIYSGGGTGELF
TRBV5-1,12,ASSPGTGWPEAF
TRBV10-2,11,ASTGISTDTQY
TRBV5-1,12,ASSPAGTNNEQF
TRBV7-9,12,ASSSQGGNSPLH
TRBV30,8,AQGAGGYT
TRBV5-6,13,ASSPGTSGGNEQF
TRBV7-8,13,ASSFGGISTDTQY
TRBV4-1,10,ASSPGVTEAF
TRBV30,12,AWNWGRGKNIQY
TRBV7-9,10,ASSISTGHAF
TRBV5-1,16,ASSPRGGQGFYTGELF
TRBV7-2,14,ASSPGRKGANFEQY
TRBV7-9,11,ASSQQGAVEAF
TRBV27,9,GDRGLAEAF
TRBV5-4,10,ASSHRNSPLH
TRBV18,13,ASSSPSRQTTEAF
TRBV9,13,ASSAPRSFTDTQY
TRBV6-5,13,ASSYSKGGNQPQH
TRBV5-1,13,ASRQPDRGTDTQY
TRBV29-1,12,SAGTGGYGTEAF
TRBV18,12,ASSRTGGDEKLF
TRBV7-2,15,ASSLGPGRAGADEQY
TRBV4-3,11,ASSREQGNTIY
TRBV10-3,14,AISESARDKNTEAF
TRBV7-7,15,ASSQRLAGGFGNEQF
TRBV6-5,12,ASKMTTSGNTIY
TRBV7-8,17,ASSPSRLAGGHNTGELF